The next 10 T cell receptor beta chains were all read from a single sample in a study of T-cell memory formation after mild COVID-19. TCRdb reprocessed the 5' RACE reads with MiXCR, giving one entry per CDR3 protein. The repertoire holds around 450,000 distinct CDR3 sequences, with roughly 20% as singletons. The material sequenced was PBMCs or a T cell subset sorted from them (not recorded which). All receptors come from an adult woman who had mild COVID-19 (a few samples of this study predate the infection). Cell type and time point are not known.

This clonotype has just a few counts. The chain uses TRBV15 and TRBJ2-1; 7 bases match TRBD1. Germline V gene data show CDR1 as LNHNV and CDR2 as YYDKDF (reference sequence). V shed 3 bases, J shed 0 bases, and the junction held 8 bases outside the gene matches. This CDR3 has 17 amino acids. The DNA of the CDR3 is TGTGCCACCAGCAGGGGATGGACAGGAGGCTCCTACAATGAGCAGTTCTTC. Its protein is CATSRGWTGGSYNEQFF.

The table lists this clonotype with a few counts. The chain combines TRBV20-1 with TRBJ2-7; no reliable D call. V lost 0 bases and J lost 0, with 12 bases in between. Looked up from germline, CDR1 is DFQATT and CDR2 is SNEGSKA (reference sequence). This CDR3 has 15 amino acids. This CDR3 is CSAREDGRASYEQYF. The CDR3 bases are TGCAGTGCTAGAGAGGATGGCAGAGCCTCCTACGAGCAGTACTTC.

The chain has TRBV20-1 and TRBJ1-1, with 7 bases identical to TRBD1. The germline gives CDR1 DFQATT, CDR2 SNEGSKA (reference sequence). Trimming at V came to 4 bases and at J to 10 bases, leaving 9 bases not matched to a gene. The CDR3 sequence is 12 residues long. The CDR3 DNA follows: TGCAGTGCTATGGGACAGCCAGACGGAGCTTTCTTT. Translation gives CSAMGQPDGAFF.

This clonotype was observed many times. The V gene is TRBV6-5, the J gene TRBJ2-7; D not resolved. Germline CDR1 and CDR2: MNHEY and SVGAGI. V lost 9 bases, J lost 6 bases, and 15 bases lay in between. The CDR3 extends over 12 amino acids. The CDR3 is CASRKGSVEQYF. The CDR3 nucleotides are TGTGCCAGTAGGAAGGGATCGGTCGAGCAGTACTTC.

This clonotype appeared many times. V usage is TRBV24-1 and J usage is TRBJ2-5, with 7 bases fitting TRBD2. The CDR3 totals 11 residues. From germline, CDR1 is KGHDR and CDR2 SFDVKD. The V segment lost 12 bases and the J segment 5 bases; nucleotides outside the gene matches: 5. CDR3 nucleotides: TGTGCCGCCTCCGGGGGGGAGACCCAGTACTTC. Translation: CAASGGETQYF.

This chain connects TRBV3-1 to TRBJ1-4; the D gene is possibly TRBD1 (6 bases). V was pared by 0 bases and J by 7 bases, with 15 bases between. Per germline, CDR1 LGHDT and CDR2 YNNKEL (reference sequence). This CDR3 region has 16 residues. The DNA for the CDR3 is TGTGCCAGCAGCCAAGATGATGGGGGGCGCGGTGAAAAACTGTTTTTT. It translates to CASSQDDGGRGEKLFF.

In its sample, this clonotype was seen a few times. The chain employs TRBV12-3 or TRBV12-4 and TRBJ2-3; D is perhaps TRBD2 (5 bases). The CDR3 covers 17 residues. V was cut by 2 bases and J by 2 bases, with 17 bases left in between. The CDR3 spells CASSLTRMVGVTDTQYF. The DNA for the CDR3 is TGTGCCAGCAGTTTAACACGGATGGTGGGAGTCACAGATACGCAGTATTTT.

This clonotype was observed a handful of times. The DNA for the CDR3 is TGTGCCAGCAGCTGGGTCCCAACGGGAGATACGCAGTATTTT. It codes for CASSWVPTGDTQYF. The chain links TRBV14 to TRBJ2-3, with D unclear. The V gene's germline CDR1 is SGHDN and CDR2 FVKESK. The V end was cut by 5 bases, the J end by 5 bases, with 14 bases between. The CDR3 loop spans 14 amino acids.

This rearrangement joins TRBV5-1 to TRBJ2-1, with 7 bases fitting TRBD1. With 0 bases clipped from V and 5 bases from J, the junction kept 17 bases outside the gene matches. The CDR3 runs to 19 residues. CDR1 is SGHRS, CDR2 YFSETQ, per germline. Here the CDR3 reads CASSLAKRSPDRRDNEQFF. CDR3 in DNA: TGCGCCAGCAGCTTGGCTAAGAGGTCCCCGGACAGGAGAGACAATGAGCAGTTCTTC.

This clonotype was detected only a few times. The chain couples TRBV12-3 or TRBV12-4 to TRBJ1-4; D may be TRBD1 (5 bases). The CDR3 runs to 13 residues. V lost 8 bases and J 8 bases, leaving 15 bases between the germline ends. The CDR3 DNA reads TGTGCCAGCTGCAGGGTTCGTGGAGAAAAACTGTTTTTT. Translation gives CASCRVRGEKLFF.